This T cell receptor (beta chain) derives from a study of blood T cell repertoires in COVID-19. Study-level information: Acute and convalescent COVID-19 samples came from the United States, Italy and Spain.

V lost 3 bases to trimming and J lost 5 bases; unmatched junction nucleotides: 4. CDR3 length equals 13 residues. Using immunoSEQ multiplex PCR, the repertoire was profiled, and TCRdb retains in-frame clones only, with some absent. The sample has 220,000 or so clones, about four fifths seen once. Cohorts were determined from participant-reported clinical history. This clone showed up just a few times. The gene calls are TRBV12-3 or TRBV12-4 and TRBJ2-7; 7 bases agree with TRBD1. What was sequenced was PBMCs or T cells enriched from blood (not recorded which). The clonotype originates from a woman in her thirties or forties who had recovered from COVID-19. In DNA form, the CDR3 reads TGTGCCAGCAGTTTCAGACAGGGTGACGAGCAGTACTTC. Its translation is CASSFRQGDEQYF.